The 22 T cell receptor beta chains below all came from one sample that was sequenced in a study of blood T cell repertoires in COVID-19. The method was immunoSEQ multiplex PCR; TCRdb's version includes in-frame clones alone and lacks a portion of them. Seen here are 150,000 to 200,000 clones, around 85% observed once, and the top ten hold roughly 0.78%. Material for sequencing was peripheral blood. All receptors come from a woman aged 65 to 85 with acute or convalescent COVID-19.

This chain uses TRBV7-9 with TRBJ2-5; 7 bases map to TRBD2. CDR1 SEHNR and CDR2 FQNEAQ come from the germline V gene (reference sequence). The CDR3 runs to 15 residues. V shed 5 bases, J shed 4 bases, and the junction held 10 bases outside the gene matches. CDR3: CASSPPGGGGETQYF. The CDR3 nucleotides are TGTGCCAGCAGCCCCCCCGGAGGCGGGGGAGAGACCCAGTACTTC.

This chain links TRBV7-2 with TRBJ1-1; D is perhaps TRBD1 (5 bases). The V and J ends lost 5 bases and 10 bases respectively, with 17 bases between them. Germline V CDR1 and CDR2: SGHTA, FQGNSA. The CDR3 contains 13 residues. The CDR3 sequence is CASSGQGGFGAFF. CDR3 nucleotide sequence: TGTGCCAGCAGCGGTCAGGGAGGATTTGGAGCTTTCTTT.

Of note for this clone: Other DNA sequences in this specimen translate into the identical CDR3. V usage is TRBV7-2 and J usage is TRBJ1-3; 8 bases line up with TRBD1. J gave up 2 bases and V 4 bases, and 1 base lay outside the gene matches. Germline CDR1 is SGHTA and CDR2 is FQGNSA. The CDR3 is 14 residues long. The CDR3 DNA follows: TGTGCCAGCAGCTCACAGGGGGCTGGAAACACCATATATTTT. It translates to CASSSQGAGNTIYF.

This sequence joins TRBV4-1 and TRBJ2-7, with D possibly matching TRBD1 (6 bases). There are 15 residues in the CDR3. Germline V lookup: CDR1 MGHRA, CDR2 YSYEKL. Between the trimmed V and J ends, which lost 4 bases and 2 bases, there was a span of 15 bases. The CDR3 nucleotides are TGCGCCAGCAGCCCGGACAGTTTTCCAACCTACGAGCAGTACTTC. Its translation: CASSPDSFPTYEQYF.

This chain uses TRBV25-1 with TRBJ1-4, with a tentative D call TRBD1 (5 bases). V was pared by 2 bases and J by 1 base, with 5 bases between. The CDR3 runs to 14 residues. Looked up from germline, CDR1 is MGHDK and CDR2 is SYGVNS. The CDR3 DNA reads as TGTGCCAGCAGTGAACAGGGAACTAATGAAAAACTGTTTTTT. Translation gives CASSEQGTNEKLFF.

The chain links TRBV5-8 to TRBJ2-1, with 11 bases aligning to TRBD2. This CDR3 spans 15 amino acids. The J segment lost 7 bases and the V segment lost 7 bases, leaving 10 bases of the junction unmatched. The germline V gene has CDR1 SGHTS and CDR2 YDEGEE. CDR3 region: CASSSRLAGINEQFF. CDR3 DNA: TGTGCCAGCTCTTCGAGACTAGCGGGGATAAATGAGCAGTTCTTC.

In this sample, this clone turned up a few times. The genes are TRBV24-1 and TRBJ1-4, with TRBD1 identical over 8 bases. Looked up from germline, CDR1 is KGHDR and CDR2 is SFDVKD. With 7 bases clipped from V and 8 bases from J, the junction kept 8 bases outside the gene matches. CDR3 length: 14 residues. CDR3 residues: CATSETGAGEKLFF. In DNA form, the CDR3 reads TGTGCCACCAGCGAGACAGGGGCAGGGGAAAAACTGTTTTTT.

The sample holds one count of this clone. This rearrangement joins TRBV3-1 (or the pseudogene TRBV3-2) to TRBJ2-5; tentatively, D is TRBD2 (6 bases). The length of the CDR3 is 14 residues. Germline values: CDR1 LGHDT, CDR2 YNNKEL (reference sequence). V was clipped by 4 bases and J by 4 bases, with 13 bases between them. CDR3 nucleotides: TGTGCCAGCAGCCCGACTAGTGGGGGAGAGACCCAGTACTTC. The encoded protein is CASSPTSGGETQYF.

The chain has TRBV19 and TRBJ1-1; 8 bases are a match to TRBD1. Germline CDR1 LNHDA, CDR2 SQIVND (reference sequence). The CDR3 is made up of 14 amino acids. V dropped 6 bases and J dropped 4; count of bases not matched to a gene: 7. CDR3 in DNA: TGTGCCAGTAGGGAGACAGGGGCCACCACTGAAGCTTTCTTT. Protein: CASRETGATTEAFF.

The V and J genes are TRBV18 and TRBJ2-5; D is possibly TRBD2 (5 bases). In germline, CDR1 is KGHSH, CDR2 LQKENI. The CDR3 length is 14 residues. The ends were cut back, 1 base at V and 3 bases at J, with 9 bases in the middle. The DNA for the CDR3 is TGTGCCAGCTCACCACGGTCCGGGGAAGAGACCCAGTACTTC. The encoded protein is CASSPRSGEETQYF.

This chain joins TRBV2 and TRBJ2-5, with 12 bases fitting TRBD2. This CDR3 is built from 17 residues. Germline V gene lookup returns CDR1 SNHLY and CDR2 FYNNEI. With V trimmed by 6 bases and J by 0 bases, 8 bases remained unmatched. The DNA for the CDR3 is TGTGCCAGCAGGCGACTAGCGGGGGACATGTACCAAGAGACCCAGTACTTC. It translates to CASRRLAGDMYQETQYF.

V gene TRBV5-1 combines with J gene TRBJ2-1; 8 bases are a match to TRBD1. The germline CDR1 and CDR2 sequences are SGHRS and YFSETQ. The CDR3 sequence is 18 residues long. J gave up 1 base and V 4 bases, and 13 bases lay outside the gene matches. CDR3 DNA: TGCGCCAGCAGCATACCCCCCTCAGGGGGCGCGTCCTACAATGAGCAGTTCTTC. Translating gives CASSIPPSGGASYNEQFF.

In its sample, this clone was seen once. The CDR3 DNA follows: TGTGCCAGCAGCTTGTTGACAGGAAGGGCCGAAGCTTTCTTT. It encodes CASSLLTGRAEAFF. The chain employs TRBV5-6 and TRBJ1-1; D perhaps matches TRBD1 (6 bases). The V gene's germline CDR1 is SGHDT and CDR2 YYEEEE. The CDR3 runs 14 residues. V was clipped by 1 base and J by 8 bases, with 15 bases between them.

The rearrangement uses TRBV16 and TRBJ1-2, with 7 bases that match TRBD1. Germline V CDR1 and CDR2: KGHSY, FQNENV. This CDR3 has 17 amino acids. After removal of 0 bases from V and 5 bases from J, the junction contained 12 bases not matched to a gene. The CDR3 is CASSQSRDRGFLYGYTF. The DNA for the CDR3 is TGTGCCAGCAGCCAATCCCGGGACAGAGGATTTTTGTATGGCTACACCTTC.

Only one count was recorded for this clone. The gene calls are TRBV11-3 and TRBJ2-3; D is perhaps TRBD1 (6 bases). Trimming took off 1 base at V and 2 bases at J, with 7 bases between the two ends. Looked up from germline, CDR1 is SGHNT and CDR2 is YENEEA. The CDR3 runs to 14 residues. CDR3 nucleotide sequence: TGTGCCAGCAGCTTAGGACAGGCCACAGATACGCAGTATTTT. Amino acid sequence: CASSLGQATDTQYF.

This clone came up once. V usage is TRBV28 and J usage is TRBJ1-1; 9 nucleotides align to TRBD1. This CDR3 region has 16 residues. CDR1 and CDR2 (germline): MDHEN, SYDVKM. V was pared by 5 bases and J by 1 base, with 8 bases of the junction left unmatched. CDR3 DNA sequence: TGTGCCAGCAGTAAATTACCGGGACAGGGGAACACTGAAGCTTTCTTT. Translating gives CASSKLPGQGNTEAFF.

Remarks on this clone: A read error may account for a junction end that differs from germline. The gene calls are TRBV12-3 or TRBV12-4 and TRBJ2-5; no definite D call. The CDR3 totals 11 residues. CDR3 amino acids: CASSFQEAQYF. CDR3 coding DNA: TGTGCCAGCAGTTTCCAAGAGGCCCAGTACTTC.

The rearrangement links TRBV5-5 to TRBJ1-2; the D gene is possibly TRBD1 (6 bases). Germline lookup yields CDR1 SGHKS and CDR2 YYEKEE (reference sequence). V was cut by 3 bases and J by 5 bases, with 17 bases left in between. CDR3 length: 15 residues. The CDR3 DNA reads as TGTGCCAGCAGCTCTACACCGGGACAAAATTATGGCTACACCTTC. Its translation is CASSSTPGQNYGYTF.

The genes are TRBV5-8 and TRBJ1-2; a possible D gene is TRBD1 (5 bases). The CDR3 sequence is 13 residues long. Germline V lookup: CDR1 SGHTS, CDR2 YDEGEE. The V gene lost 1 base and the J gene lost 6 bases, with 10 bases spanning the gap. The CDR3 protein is CASSLIDSDGYTF. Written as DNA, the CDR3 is TGTGCCAGCAGCTTGATCGACAGCGATGGCTACACCTTC. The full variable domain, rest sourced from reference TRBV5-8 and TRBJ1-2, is EAGVTQSPTHLIKTRGQQATLRCSPISGHTSVYWYQQALGLGLQFLLWYDEGEERNRGNFPPRFSGRQFPNYSSELNVNALELEDSALYLCASSLIDSDGYTFGSGTRLTVV.

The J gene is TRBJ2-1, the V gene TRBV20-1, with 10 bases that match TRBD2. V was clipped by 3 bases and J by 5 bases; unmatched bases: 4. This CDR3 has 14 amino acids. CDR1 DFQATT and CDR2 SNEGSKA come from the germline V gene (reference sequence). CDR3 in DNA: TGCAGTGCTAGTGGGCTAGCGGGAGACAATGAGCAGTTCTTC. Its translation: CSASGLAGDNEQFF.

The CDR3, as DNA: TGTGCCAGCAGCTTAGATGGGGCCCACACTGAAGCTTTCTTT. Translating gives CASSLDGAHTEAFF. V and J are TRBV7-9 and TRBJ1-1, with D perhaps matching TRBD1 (5 bases). This CDR3 has 14 amino acids. The germline V gene has CDR1 SEHNR and CDR2 FQNEAQ (reference sequence). Deletions cut 1 base from V and 3 bases from J, with 9 bases between.

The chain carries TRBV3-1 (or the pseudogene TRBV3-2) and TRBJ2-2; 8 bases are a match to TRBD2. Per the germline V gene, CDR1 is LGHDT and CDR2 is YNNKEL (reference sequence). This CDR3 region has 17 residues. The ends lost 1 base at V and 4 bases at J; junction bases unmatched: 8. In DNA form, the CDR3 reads TGTGCCAGCAGCCAAGGCGGGGCGGGAGGTGTCACCGGGGAGCTGTTTTTT. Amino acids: CASSQGGAGGVTGELFF.